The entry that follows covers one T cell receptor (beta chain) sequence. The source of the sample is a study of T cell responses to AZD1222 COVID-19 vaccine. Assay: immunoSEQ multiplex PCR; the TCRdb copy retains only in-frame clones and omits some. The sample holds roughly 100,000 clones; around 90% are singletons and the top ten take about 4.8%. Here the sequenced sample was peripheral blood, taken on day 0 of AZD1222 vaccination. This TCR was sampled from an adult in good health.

This CDR3 is CASSQGGGFDEQFF. The CDR3 DNA reads as TGCGCCAGCAGCCAAGGAGGGGGCTTCGATGAGCAGTTCTTC. V and J are TRBV4-3 and TRBJ2-1, with 7 bases fitting TRBD1. The CDR3 contains 14 residues. Looked up from germline, CDR1 is LGHNA and CDR2 is YSLEER. Trimming took 1 base from V and 8 from J; bases not matched to a gene: 5.